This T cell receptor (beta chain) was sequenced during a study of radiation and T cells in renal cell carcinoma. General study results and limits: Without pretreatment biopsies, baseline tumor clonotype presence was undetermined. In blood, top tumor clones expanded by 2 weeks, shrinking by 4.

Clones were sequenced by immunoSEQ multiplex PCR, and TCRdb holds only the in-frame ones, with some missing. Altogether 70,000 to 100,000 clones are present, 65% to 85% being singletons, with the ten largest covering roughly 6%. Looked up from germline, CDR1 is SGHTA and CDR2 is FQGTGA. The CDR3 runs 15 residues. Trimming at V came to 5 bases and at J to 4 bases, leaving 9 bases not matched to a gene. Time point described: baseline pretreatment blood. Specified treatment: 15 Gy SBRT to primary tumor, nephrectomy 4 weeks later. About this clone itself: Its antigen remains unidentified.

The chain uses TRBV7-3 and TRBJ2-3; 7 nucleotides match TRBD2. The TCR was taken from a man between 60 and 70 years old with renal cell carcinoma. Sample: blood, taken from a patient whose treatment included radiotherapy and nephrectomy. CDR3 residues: CASSREGRAPDTQYF. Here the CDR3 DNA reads TGTGCCAGCAGCCGAGAGGGGAGGGCCCCAGATACGCAGTATTTT.